The 30 T cell receptor beta chains in this list originate from one sample, sequenced in a study of control samples from healthy donors and cancer patients. Data came from immunoSEQ multiplex PCR; TCRdb stores just in-frame clones and leaves some out. The sample carries about 79,000 clones, approximately 94% recorded once. Sequencing used PBMCs. The receptors originated from a woman between 40 and 55 years old with lung cancer.

The chain carries TRBV19 and TRBJ2-7, with 8 bases matching TRBD1. The germline V gene encodes CDR1 LNHDA and CDR2 SQIVND (reference sequence). With V trimmed by 2 bases and J by 4 bases, 7 bases remained unmatched. The CDR3 length is 15 residues. In nucleotides, the CDR3 is TGTGCCAGTAGTATACCCATAACAGGGGGTTACGAGCAGTACTTC. Translated, it gives CASSIPITGGYEQYF.

This rearrangement joins TRBV24-1 to TRBJ2-1; tentative D call: TRBD2 (7 bases). The CDR3 contains 16 residues. Germline V gene sequence: CDR1 KGHDR, CDR2 SFDVKD. Trimming pared 5 bases from V and 2 bases from J, leaving 15 bases between. The CDR3 spells CATSARGGETYNEQFF. The CDR3 coding sequence is TGTGCCACCAGTGCTCGAGGGGGGGAGACCTACAATGAGCAGTTCTTC.

The chain combines TRBV13 with TRBJ1-5, with D unclear. V was shortened by 0 bases and J by 0 bases, with 3 bases between the two germline ends. This CDR3 has 14 residues. Per germline, CDR1 PRHDT and CDR2 FYEKMQ (reference sequence). CDR3 DNA: TGTGCCAGCAGCTTAGGTTATAGCAATCAGCCCCAGCATTTT. Encoded protein: CASSLGYSNQPQHF. Full variable domain (remainder filled in from reference TRBV13 and TRBJ1-5): AAGVIQSPRHLIKEKRETATLKCYPIPRHDTVYWYQQGPGQDPQFLISFYEKMQSDKGSIPDRFSAQQFSDYHSELNMSSLELGDSALYFCASSLGYSNQPQHFGDGTRLSIL.

The gene calls are TRBV19 and TRBJ1-1; D remains ambiguous. Trimming removed 6 bases from V and 4 bases from J, with 6 bases in between. The CDR3 length is 11 residues. Germline V gene lookup returns CDR1 LNHDA and CDR2 SQIVND (reference sequence). The CDR3 DNA follows: TGTGCCAGTAGATGGATCACTGAAGCTTTCTTT. Translating gives CASRWITEAFF.

CDR3 nucleotides: TGTGCCAGCAGTTGGGGACTAGCGGGGGGGCCTCGGACAGATACGCAGTATTTT. Its translation: CASSWGLAGGPRTDTQYF. The V and J genes are TRBV6-2 or TRBV6-3 and TRBJ2-3; 16 nucleotides match TRBD2. Germline CDR1 reads MNHEY; CDR2 reads SVGEGT. This CDR3 contains 18 residues. The J segment lost 3 bases and the V segment lost 4 bases, leaving 7 bases of the junction unmatched.

This clone was found once. The V gene is TRBV19, the J gene TRBJ2-3; 10 nucleotides align to TRBD2. Germline CDR1 LNHDA, CDR2 SQIVND (reference sequence). CDR3 length equals 19 residues. Unmatched junction bases numbered 10, after V lost 0 bases and J lost 1 base. The DNA for the CDR3 is TGTGCCAGTAGTATAGATTCTAGCGGGGGAAGATCCCGCACAGATACGCAGTATTTT. Encoded protein: CASSIDSSGGRSRTDTQYF.

This clone has a single count. This chain links TRBV4-2 with TRBJ1-4; TRBD1 aligns across 7 bases. The V and J ends lost 4 bases and 8 bases, in that order; junction bases with no gene match: 10. Per the germline V gene, CDR1 is LGHNA and CDR2 is YNFKEQ. The CDR3 sequence is 15 residues long. CDR3 loop: CASSPYRGVEEKLFF. The CDR3 nucleotides read TGTGCCAGCAGCCCCTACAGGGGAGTGGAGGAAAAACTGTTTTTT.

Comment on this clone: This sample also contains other DNA sequences that code for the same CDR3. The chain carries TRBV12-3 or TRBV12-4 and TRBJ1-1; D not resolved. Trimming removed 3 bases from V and 3 bases from J, with 5 bases in between. The CDR3 loop spans 12 amino acids. The CDR3 bases are TGTGCCAGCAGTTTTGGGGACACTGAAGCTTTCTTT. Residues: CASSFGDTEAFF.

This clone was detected only once. The chain joins TRBV11-3 to TRBJ2-1, with 9 positions matching TRBD1. J was trimmed by 4 bases and V by 6 bases; bases with no gene match: 7. This CDR3 has 15 residues. The germline V gene has CDR1 SGHNT and CDR2 YENEEA. The CDR3, as DNA: TGTGCCAGCAGTCCCGGGACAGGGCGATACAATGAGCAGTTCTTC. It is translated as CASSPGTGRYNEQFF.

The rearrangement joins TRBV6-6 to TRBJ1-4; 9 bases fit TRBD1. J was trimmed by 8 bases and V by 6 bases; bases with no gene match: 7. CDR1 and CDR2 (germline): MNHNY, SVGAGI (reference sequence). The CDR3 extends over 14 amino acids. CDR3 nucleotide sequence: TGTGCCAGCAGGCCCGGACAGGGGCCCGAAAAACTGTTTTTT. As protein: CASRPGQGPEKLFF.

The chain couples TRBV5-1 to TRBJ1-5, with a possible D match to TRBD1 (6 bases). The CDR3 has 15 residues. Germline V gives CDR1 SGHRS, CDR2 YFSETQ. Trimming shortened V by 0 bases and J by 6 bases, and 13 bases separated the two germline ends. The chain's CDR3 is CASSLASGGGQPQHF. The CDR3 bases are TGCGCCAGCAGCTTGGCTTCGGGGGGCGGTCAGCCCCAGCATTTT.

The rearrangement uses TRBV6-5 and TRBJ1-3; unclear D gene. The CDR3 extends over 13 amino acids. The germline gives CDR1 MNHEY, CDR2 SVGAGI. V was shortened by 5 bases and J by 3 bases, with 8 bases between the two germline ends. The CDR3 spells CASSKPGGNTIYF. The CDR3 region has the DNA TGTGCCAGCAGTAAACCAGGTGGAAACACCATATATTTT.

This sequence joins TRBV29-1 and TRBJ2-6; no reliable D call. V lost 4 bases, J lost 0 bases, and 7 bases lay in between. Looked up from germline, CDR1 is SQVTM and CDR2 is ANQGSEA. The CDR3 has 14 residues. CDR3 loop: CSVGPGSGANVLTF. The CDR3 nucleotides are TGCAGCGTTGGGCCCGGCTCTGGGGCCAACGTCCTGACTTTC.

This sequence joins TRBV28 and TRBJ1-2; no clear D gene. Germline lookup yields CDR1 MDHEN and CDR2 SYDVKM. The CDR3 totals 13 residues. Trimming took off 10 bases at V and 2 bases at J, with 14 bases between the two ends. As DNA, the CDR3 is TGTGCCACAATGATTGTGGAAAACTATGGCTACACCTTC. Translation gives CATMIVENYGYTF.

The CDR3 reads CASSEPGGLYTGELFF. The CDR3 DNA reads as TGTGCCAGCAGTGAACCGGGGGGGCTCTACACCGGGGAGCTGTTTTTT. The chain uses TRBV25-1 and TRBJ2-2, with 8 bases matching TRBD2. Germline values: CDR1 MGHDK, CDR2 SYGVNS. The CDR3 runs 16 residues. J gave up 3 bases and V 2 bases, and 5 bases lay outside the gene matches.

CDR3 in amino acids: CASSEVGSLGRREQYF. CDR3 in DNA: TGTGCCAGCAGTGAGGTCGGGTCCCTCGGGCGTCGTGAGCAGTACTTC. This sequence joins TRBV6-1 and TRBJ2-7, with D hard to call. Per germline, CDR1 MNHNS and CDR2 SASEGT. The germline V and J ends were trimmed by 3 bases and 7 bases, with 22 bases remaining between them. The CDR3 loop spans 16 amino acids.

This clone was recorded a few times. The chain joins TRBV5-1 to TRBJ2-7; D call uncertain. V lost 3 bases and J 3 bases, leaving 22 bases between the germline ends. This CDR3 is built from 17 residues. CDR1 SGHRS and CDR2 YFSETQ come from the germline V gene. CDR3 DNA: TGCGCCAGCAGCTCTGGGCTAGATTGGGATTTTGTCTACGAGCAGTACTTC. Its translation is CASSSGLDWDFVYEQYF.

J is TRBJ1-1 and V is TRBV13; no clear D. The V and J ends lost 2 bases and 1 base respectively, with 11 bases between them. The CDR3 sequence is 15 residues long. The germline CDR1 and CDR2 sequences are PRHDT and FYEKMQ (reference sequence). This CDR3 reads CASSLSAGPNTEAFF. The CDR3 DNA is TGTGCCAGCAGCTTAAGCGCCGGGCCGAACACTGAAGCTTTCTTT.

The chain is built from TRBV3-1 (or the pseudogene TRBV3-2) and TRBJ1-5; no clear D gene. This CDR3 contains 13 residues. With 4 bases removed from V and 3 bases from J, the gap between germline ends came to 7 bases. CDR1 LGHDT and CDR2 YNNKEL come from the germline V gene (reference sequence). This CDR3 is CASSRYTNQPQHF. The CDR3, as DNA: TGTGCCAGCAGCCGATACACCAATCAGCCCCAGCATTTT.

Points on this clone: At one end, the junction sequence differs from germline, possibly due to a read error. The rearrangement joins TRBV18 to TRBJ2-1; 11 bases align to TRBD2. CDR3 size: 16 residues. Looked up from germline, CDR1 is KGHSH and CDR2 is LQKENI. Here the CDR3 DNA reads TGTGCCAGCGCACCCCAAATAGCGGGGGGGAGCAATGAGCAGTTCTTC. It translates to CASAPQIAGGSNEQFF.

The chain links TRBV28 to TRBJ1-5; D not resolved. This CDR3 has 15 residues. Trimming took 6 bases from V and 0 from J, leaving 12 bases between them. Germline CDR1 is MDHEN and CDR2 is SYDVKM. CDR3 sequence: CASSARPYSNQPQHF. CDR3 sequence (DNA): TGTGCCAGCAGCGCACGCCCGTATAGCAATCAGCCCCAGCATTTT.

V usage is TRBV6-5 and J usage is TRBJ1-1; D perhaps matches TRBD1 (6 bases). The CDR3 is made up of 15 amino acids. Trimming removed 10 bases at V and 0 bases at J, with 18 bases between. CDR1 MNHEY and CDR2 SVGAGI come from the germline V gene. The chain's CDR3 is CATPGAGDLNTEAFF. DNA of the CDR3: TGTGCCACCCCGGGGGCGGGGGACTTGAACACTGAAGCTTTCTTT.

This chain links TRBV5-6 with TRBJ2-2, with 7 bases fitting TRBD1. The J segment lost 2 bases and the V segment lost 4 bases, leaving 5 bases of the junction unmatched. Germline V gene sequence: CDR1 SGHDT, CDR2 YYEEEE. This CDR3 has 15 amino acids. DNA of the CDR3: TGTGCCAGCAGCAAGGACAGGCGAAACACCGGGGAGCTGTTTTTT. Translation gives CASSKDRRNTGELFF.

The V call is TRBV6-5, the J call TRBJ1-5; 8 positions match TRBD1. Germline trimming cut 4 bases from V and 4 bases from J; bases unmatched to any gene: 3. The CDR3 runs to 14 residues. Germline values: CDR1 MNHEY, CDR2 SVGAGI. CDR3 sequence: CASSLDRVNQPQHF. Here the CDR3 DNA reads TGTGCCAGCAGTTTGGACAGGGTAAATCAGCCCCAGCATTTT.

The gene calls are TRBV19 and TRBJ1-2, with a tentative D call TRBD1 (5 bases). The V end was cut by 3 bases, the J end by 8 bases, with 10 bases between. The CDR3 sequence is 12 residues long. CDR1 is LNHDA, CDR2 SQIVND, per germline (reference sequence). The CDR3 region is CASSIRVGGYTF. CDR3 in DNA: TGTGCCAGTAGTATCAGGGTTGGAGGCTACACCTTC.

A few counts support this clone. V is TRBV12-3 or TRBV12-4 and J is TRBJ1-1; D unresolved. There are 13 residues in the CDR3. V lost 5 bases to trimming and J lost 3 bases, with 10 bases between them. The CDR3 region has the DNA TGTGCCAGCAGTATGGGATGGGACACTGAAGCTTTCTTT. Protein: CASSMGWDTEAFF.

This CDR3 reads CLRAMNTEAFF. The CDR3 bases are TGTCTCCGGGCGATGAACACTGAAGCTTTCTTT. The rearrangement uses TRBV7-9 and TRBJ1-1; D gene uncertain. Germline assignment: CDR1 SEHNR and CDR2 FQNEAQ (reference sequence). CDR3 size: 11 residues.

J is TRBJ1-6 and V is TRBV10-3, with 7 bases lining up with TRBD1. The CDR3 is 15 residues long. Germline V gene data show CDR1 as ENHRY and CDR2 as SYGVKD. J lost 10 bases, V lost 6 bases, and 12 bases had no gene match. DNA of the CDR3: TGTGCCATCAGCGGGGGGACAGATCGCCTCTCACCCCTCCACTTT. Protein: CAISGGTDRLSPLHF.

This clone occurred a few times. The chain carries TRBV27 and TRBJ1-2; D is unresolved. V was shortened by 2 bases and J by 4 bases, with 17 bases between the two germline ends. Germline values: CDR1 MNHEY, CDR2 SMNVEV (reference sequence). This CDR3 comprises 16 residues. The CDR3 bases are TGTGCCAGCAGTTTAAATTGGGTGGGCGCGGGCTATGGCTACACCTTC. Amino acids: CASSLNWVGAGYGYTF.

The rearrangement links TRBV5-5 to TRBJ2-7; D ambiguous. V dropped 6 bases and J dropped 3 bases, with 16 bases sitting between them. The CDR3 extends over 14 amino acids. Germline CDR1 is SGHKS and CDR2 is YYEKEE (reference sequence). CDR3 residues: CASTTQVDYYEQYF. In nucleotides, the CDR3 is TGTGCCAGCACCACCCAGGTGGATTACTACGAGCAGTACTTC.